This T cell receptor beta chain was obtained from a study of blood T cell repertoires in COVID-19. Profiling relied on immunoSEQ multiplex PCR, and the TCRdb table lists in-frame clones only, not all of them. The table includes 90,000 to 130,000 clones, about 81% detected once. This CDR3 has 13 amino acids. Per germline, CDR1 GTSNPN and CDR2 SVGIG (reference sequence). Trimming removed 8 bases from V and 6 bases from J; junction bases left unmatched: 8. The V gene is TRBV30, the J gene TRBJ2-7; 12 nucleotides match TRBD2. Input material: peripheral blood. The receptor was isolated from a man between 65 and 85 years old with acute or convalescent COVID-19. CDR3 sequence: CARQTSGSSEQYF. CDR3 sequence (DNA): TGTGCCCGCCAGACTAGCGGGAGCTCCGAGCAGTACTTC.